This T cell receptor (beta chain) came from a study of T cell repertoires in cytomegalovirus infection (dated by TCRdb to between 2019 and 2020). Background on the whole study: Because public TCR beta signatures pointed to carriage of CMV infection together with the matching HLA type, the HLA type of each donor mattered for the analysis. Points the paper makes about the study in general: The ex vivo response was dominated by HLA-C-restricted CMV-specific TCR beta clonotypes, which also provided the single most frequent clonotype in two of eight donors. Carriers of CMV infection plus the relevant HLA type were discriminated by the cumulative frequency of public TCR beta family members in the study cohort and in an independent roughly 320-donor cohort.

In regard to this clonotype: Its recognized antigen is unknown. No quality values exist for individual bases; no much larger clone is one base distant.

TCRdb names Illumina HiSeq 1500 as the instrument used. In TCRdb, the public reads were trimmed at Q25 with fastp and aligned with MiXCR, with productive beta chains retained. One record per CDR3 amino acid sequence lists the most common genes and DNA. For this sample the table gives 150,000 to 200,000 distinct CDR3 sequences, of which 15% to 20% were detected only once. The ten largest make up around 27% of the sample. A distance of 8 bases separates the germline ends of V and J, which lose 5 bases and 0 bases respectively. CDR3 length: 13 amino acids, cysteine to phenylalanine. The only DNA kept is the CDR3, 39 bases in frame from the first base. The germline V gene (reference sequence) provides CDR1 DFQATT and CDR2 SNEGSKA.

The sequencing input was CD8+ T cells from PBMCs. The sequence was collected from a human donor in good health (CMV status not recorded). Some clones in this sample may be carry-over from other donors' samples. This chain is built from TRBV20-1 and TRBJ1-5, with TRBD1 perhaps the D gene, on 5 matching bases. The CDR3 protein is CSARQISNQPQHF. The DNA is as follows: TGCAGTGCTCGACAGATTAGCAATCAGCCCCAGCATTTT.